This T cell receptor beta chain came from a study of shared T cell receptors in the human thymus. The CDR3 length is 18 residues. The V gene end was trimmed by 1 base and the J gene end by 4 bases; junction bases not matched to a gene: 15. From germline, CDR1 is KGHSH and CDR2 LQKENI. This clone was detected only a few times. Assay: immunoSEQ multiplex PCR; the TCRdb copy retains only in-frame clones and omits some. The profile shows tens of thousands of clones, 90% to 95% of them singletons. The V gene is TRBV18, the J gene TRBJ1-2; 7 bases map to TRBD1. Sequencing was done on a sample of thymocytes. The receptor was derived from a human donor. DNA of the CDR3: TGTGCCAGCTCACCACACTGGGGACAGACTCTGCTGCTCTATGGCTACACCTTC. Translating gives CASSPHWGQTLLLYGYTF. The full variable domain, with the rest looked up from reference TRBV18 and TRBJ1-2, is NAGVMQNPRHLVRRRGQEARLRCSPMKGHSHVYWYRQLPEEGLKFMVYLQKENIIDESGMPKERFSAEFPKEGPSILRIQQVVRGDSAAYFCASSPHWGQTLLLYGYTFGSGTRLTVV.